This T cell receptor beta chain was documented in a study of shared clonotypes between healthy human individuals. Study-level points and caveats: Genetic and exposure-history diversity was limited by the small donor number. The study found about 4.6% of naive CD4 clonotypes shared across a few donors.

Some clones are missing from TCRdb's copy, which holds only in-frame ones; the method was immunoSEQ multiplex PCR. The data show more than 850,000 clones, 75% to 80% seen once. Details on this clone: Its matching antigen is unknown.

V shed 4 bases and J 8 bases; nucleotides not matched to a gene: 6. This CDR3 is built from 13 residues. Germline V CDR1 and CDR2: SGHRS, YFSETQ. The sequence derives from a man aged 18 to 29 in good health. Some clones in this sample may be carry-over from other donors' samples. The rearrangement joins TRBV5-1 to TRBJ2-1, with 7 bases aligning to TRBD1. The specimen sequenced was memory CD4+ T cells from PBMCs. Subset in this sample: CD45RA-negative fraction. CDR3: CASSNGQVDEQFF. Here the CDR3 DNA reads TGCGCCAGCAGCAACGGACAGGTTGATGAGCAGTTCTTC. The whole variable domain, filled in from reference TRBV5-1 and TRBJ2-1, reads KAGVTQTPRYLIKTRGQQVTLSCSPISGHRSVSWYQQTPGQGLQFLFEYFSETQRNKGNFPGRFSGRQFSNSRSEMNVSTLELGDSALYLCASSNGQVDEQFFGPGTRLTVL.